The 22 T cell receptor beta chains below come from one sample, sequenced in a study of T cell responses to AZD1222 COVID-19 vaccine. Only in-frame clones appear in the TCRdb table, and some are missing; sequencing was by immunoSEQ multiplex PCR. This sample carries under 170,000 clones, 90% to 95% of them seen once, and the ten largest clones take roughly 1.2%. This specimen consisted of peripheral blood, obtained on day 0 of AZD1222 vaccination. Receptors were obtained from an adult in good health.

V and J are TRBV4-3 and TRBJ1-4; 7 bases map to TRBD1. V lost 1 base and J lost 7; bases outside the gene matches: 9. Germline V gene lookup returns CDR1 LGHNA and CDR2 YSLEER. This CDR3 is 16 amino acids long. The CDR3: CASSQARQYRGEKLFF. Here the CDR3 DNA reads TGCGCCAGCAGCCAAGCCCGGCAGTACAGGGGTGAAAAACTGTTTTTT.

This chain connects TRBV6-5 to TRBJ1-5; perhaps TRBD1 as D (6 bases). CDR3 length: 13 residues. V was cut by 5 bases and J by 5 bases, with 10 bases left in between. Per the germline V gene, CDR1 is MNHEY and CDR2 is SVGAGI. For the CDR3, the DNA is TGTGCCAGCAGTCCCGACAGGCATCAGCCCCAGCATTTT. It codes for CASSPDRHQPQHF.

DNA for the CDR3: TGTGCCAGCAGCTTCATGGGCTTCAACTATGGCTACACCTTC. This sequence encodes CASSFMGFNYGYTF. This rearrangement joins TRBV5-6 to TRBJ1-2; D is undetermined. The CDR3 has 14 residues. Germline V gives CDR1 SGHDT, CDR2 YYEEEE. Deletions cut 2 bases from V and 2 bases from J, with 10 bases between.

The gene calls are TRBV11-2 and TRBJ1-2; D gene uncertain. Trimming removed 1 base at V and 2 bases at J, with 11 bases between. Germline V gene data show CDR1 as SGHAT and CDR2 as FQNNGV. The CDR3 sequence is 15 residues long. The DNA for the CDR3 is TGTGCCAGCAGCTTAGTCGAGAACAGCAACTATGGCTACACCTTC. Encoded protein: CASSLVENSNYGYTF.

The chain couples TRBV29-1 to TRBJ1-2; 11 bases fit TRBD1. Germline CDR1 SQVTM, CDR2 ANQGSEA. Germline trimming cut 3 bases from V and 7 bases from J; bases unmatched to any gene: 7. The CDR3 is 14 amino acids. CDR3 in DNA: TGCAGCGTTGAGGACAGGGGGCTTTATGGTGGCTACACCTTC. Amino acids: CSVEDRGLYGGYTF.

V usage is TRBV6-5 and J usage is TRBJ2-7; D might be TRBD2 (5 bases). The V and J ends lost 6 bases and 7 bases respectively, with 16 bases between them. This CDR3 has 13 amino acids. CDR1 is MNHEY, CDR2 SVGAGI, per germline. The CDR3, as DNA: TGTGCCAGCAGGTACCGAGGGCTCGGGGAGCAGTACGTC. Its protein product is CASRYRGLGEQYV.

The chain recombines TRBV12-3 or TRBV12-4 with TRBJ1-1; no clear D. V was clipped by 3 bases and J by 3 bases, with 5 bases between them. The CDR3 is 12 amino acids. CDR3 loop: CASSFEDTEAFF. The CDR3 coding sequence is TGTGCCAGCAGTTTCGAGGACACTGAAGCTTTCTTT.

The chain recombines TRBV24-1 with TRBJ2-1; D ambiguous. V was clipped by 6 bases and J by 4 bases, with 6 bases between them. The CDR3 covers 12 residues. The V gene's germline CDR1 is KGHDR and CDR2 SFDVKD. The CDR3, as DNA: TGTGCCACCAGTAGCGAGTACAATGAGCAGTTCTTC. This encodes CATSSEYNEQFF.

This rearrangement joins TRBV29-1 to TRBJ2-1; the D is unclear. CDR1 SQVTM and CDR2 ANQGSEA come from the germline V gene. Trimming took 6 bases from V and 2 from J, leaving 17 bases between them. The CDR3 contains 15 residues. DNA of the CDR3: TGCAGCGTCGTCGACTTGGAGCTGGCCTACAATGAGCAGTTCTTC. Protein: CSVVDLELAYNEQFF.

The rearrangement joins TRBV5-1 to TRBJ2-7; 14 bases are a match to TRBD2. The trim removed 9 bases at V and 5 bases at J, leaving 13 bases unmatched. CDR1 and CDR2 (germline): SGHRS, YFSETQ. The CDR3 length is 16 residues. The CDR3 DNA is TGCGCCAACCCCGAGGGACTAGCGGGGGTAGGGAACGAGCAGTACGTC. As protein: CANPEGLAGVGNEQYV.

The chain has TRBV2 and TRBJ1-2; D perhaps matches TRBD1 (6 bases). Germline values: CDR1 SNHLY, CDR2 FYNNEI. With 3 bases removed from V and 4 bases from J, the gap between germline ends came to 12 bases. The CDR3 has 14 residues. The CDR3 coding sequence is TGTGCCAGCAGTGAGCCGGACAGAATCTATGGCTACACCTTC. This codes for CASSEPDRIYGYTF.

The V gene is TRBV5-4, the J gene TRBJ1-2; D is perhaps TRBD1 (6 bases). Per germline, CDR1 SGHNT and CDR2 YYREEE (reference sequence). This CDR3 is 14 amino acids long. Trimming took off 0 bases at V and 4 bases at J, with 10 bases between the two ends. The CDR3 loop is CASSLVGGGYGYTF. The CDR3, as DNA: TGTGCCAGCAGCTTGGTCGGAGGGGGCTATGGCTACACCTTC.

The chain carries TRBV27 and TRBJ2-3; D gene uncertain. Germline V CDR1 and CDR2: MNHEY, SMNVEV (reference sequence). This CDR3 is built from 12 residues. The V and J ends lost 4 bases and 6 bases respectively, with 8 bases between them. The CDR3 bases are TGTGCCAGCAGTTCACCCCCGGATACGCAGTATTTT. Encoded protein: CASSSPPDTQYF.

In its sample, this clone was seen once. The rearrangement uses TRBV29-1 and TRBJ2-1; D tentatively fits TRBD1 or TRBD2 (5 bases each). This CDR3 comprises 16 residues. Germline CDR1 SQVTM, CDR2 ANQGSEA. Trimming pared 0 bases from V and 7 bases from J, leaving 19 bases between. The CDR3 is CSVEDAGSLRLNEQFF. Here the CDR3 DNA reads TGCAGCGTTGAAGACGCAGGGAGTCTGAGGTTGAATGAGCAGTTCTTC.

CDR3 amino acids: CASSPTGLSFDEQFF. The CDR3 DNA reads as TGTGCCAGCAGCCCTACCGGGTTGAGTTTCGATGAGCAGTTCTTC. The chain links TRBV7-2 to TRBJ2-1; D is uncertain. Trimming pared 5 bases from V and 8 bases from J, leaving 19 bases between. The CDR3 loop spans 15 amino acids. Germline loops: CDR1 SGHTA, CDR2 FQGNSA.

The V and J genes are TRBV6-1 and TRBJ2-7; 8 bases agree with TRBD2. CDR3 length: 14 amino acids. J lost 3 bases, V lost 3 bases, and 4 bases had no gene match. Germline V gene data show CDR1 as MNHNS and CDR2 as SASEGT. CDR3 protein: CASSEGAGVYEQYV. The DNA of the CDR3 is TGTGCCAGCAGTGAGGGAGCGGGGGTCTACGAGCAGTACGTC.

The chain combines TRBV6-5 with TRBJ2-3; TRBD2 is a possible D gene (6 bases). Trimming shortened V by 4 bases and J by 0 bases, and 8 bases separated the two germline ends. The CDR3 is 14 residues long. The germline CDR1 and CDR2 sequences are MNHEY and SVGAGI. The CDR3, as DNA: TGTGCCAGCAGTTTGGGACTGAGCACAGATACGCAGTATTTT. It translates to CASSLGLSTDTQYF.

This sequence joins TRBV5-1 and TRBJ1-2; 7 positions match TRBD1. The CDR3 has 14 residues. V shed 5 bases and J 4 bases; nucleotides not matched to a gene: 8. In germline, CDR1 is SGHRS, CDR2 YFSETQ. The CDR3 nucleotides are TGCGCCAGCAGTCGTGAAGCAGGGGGCTATGGCTACACCTTC. Translating it yields CASSREAGGYGYTF.

The J gene is TRBJ1-4, the V gene TRBV5-1; D is perhaps TRBD1 (6 bases). This CDR3 region has 16 residues. Trimming took 1 base from V and 3 from J, leaving 13 bases between them. Per germline, CDR1 SGHRS and CDR2 YFSETQ. The CDR3 DNA follows: TGCGCCAGCAGCTTGACAGGGTGGGCGTCTAATGAAAAACTGTTTTTT. Translated, it gives CASSLTGWASNEKLFF.

The rearrangement links TRBV2 to TRBJ1-2; TRBD1 might be the D (5 bases). Per the germline V gene, CDR1 is SNHLY and CDR2 is FYNNEI. The CDR3 runs 12 residues. Trimming left V 5 bases short and J 4 bases short, with 8 bases between. CDR3 DNA sequence: TGTGCCAGCAGTCCGACAGCCTATGGCTACACCTTC. Translation: CASSPTAYGYTF.

The chain uses TRBV7-9 and TRBJ1-2; unclear D gene. Germline CDR1 reads SEHNR; CDR2 reads FQNEAQ (reference sequence). The CDR3 totals 14 residues. Trimming left V 3 bases short and J 0 bases short, with 8 bases between. The CDR3 DNA reads TGTGCCAGCAGCTTTTTGACACCTAACTATGGCTACACCTTC. It encodes CASSFLTPNYGYTF.

This clone was observed once. The chain joins TRBV5-8 to TRBJ2-7; D is undetermined. There are 16 residues in the CDR3. The V and J ends lost 4 bases and 0 bases respectively, with 17 bases between them. Germline lookup yields CDR1 SGHTS and CDR2 YDEGEE. CDR3 loop: CASSLRLRGGSYEQYV. The CDR3 DNA reads as TGTGCCAGCAGCCTGCGTTTACGAGGCGGCTCCTACGAGCAGTACGTC.